This passage covers 7 T cell receptor beta chains from one sample sequenced in a study of T-cell memory formation after mild COVID-19. TCRdb re-analysed the 5' RACE reads in MiXCR, keeping a single row per CDR3 protein. This repertoire shows about 500,000 distinct CDR3 sequences, about a fifth found once; its top ten account for roughly an eighth. The sample taken for sequencing was PBMCs or a T cell subset sorted from them (not recorded which). These receptors all come from an adult woman who had mild COVID-19 (a few samples of this study predate the infection). Cell type and time point are not known.

This rearrangement joins TRBV29-1 to TRBJ2-7; tentative D call: TRBD1 (6 bases). Germline CDR1 is SQVTM and CDR2 is ANQGSEA. Trimming stripped 1 base from V and 5 bases from J, with 12 bases between. The CDR3 loop spans 13 amino acids. The CDR3: CSVEGTNRDEQYF. The CDR3 DNA follows: TGCAGCGTTGAAGGTACTAACAGGGACGAGCAGTACTTC.

The CDR3 coding sequence is TGTGCCAGCAGTGAAGGTGCAGGTCGGGGGTTCTTC. It codes for CASSEGAGRGFF. V usage is TRBV2 and J usage is TRBJ2-1; perhaps TRBD2 as D (5 bases). Per the germline V gene, CDR1 is SNHLY and CDR2 is FYNNEI. Trimming left V 1 base short and J 15 bases short, with 13 bases between. There are 12 residues in the CDR3.

The chain carries TRBV2 and TRBJ1-2, with 9 positions matching TRBD1. Germline V lookup: CDR1 SNHLY, CDR2 FYNNEI. This CDR3 is built from 15 residues. With 5 bases clipped from V and 6 bases from J, the junction kept 10 bases outside the gene matches. CDR3 nucleotide sequence: TGTGCCAGCAGTTCGTCCCGGGACAGGGTTAATGGCTACACCTTC. This translates into CASSSSRDRVNGYTF.

V is TRBV2 and J is TRBJ1-5; weak D call: TRBD1 (5 bases). Germline V gene lookup returns CDR1 SNHLY and CDR2 FYNNEI. The CDR3 is 15 residues long. The germline V and J ends were trimmed by 3 bases and 7 bases, with 16 bases remaining between them. The CDR3 sequence: CASSEDGQGGQPQHF. CDR3 sequence (DNA): TGTGCCAGCAGTGAGGATGGGCAGGGCGGGCAGCCCCAGCATTTT.

The chain has TRBV23-1 and TRBJ2-1; D is undetermined. TRBV23-1 is an open reading frame, and its role is uncertain. Trimming took 2 bases from V and 6 from J, leaving 8 bases between them. CDR3 length: 13 residues. CDR3 nucleotide sequence: TGCGCCAGCAGTCAACCTGTCTGCAATGAGCAGTTCTTC. Translating it yields CASSQPVCNEQFF.

This chain joins TRBV12-3 or TRBV12-4 and TRBJ1-2, with TRBD1 as a possible D gene (6 bases). The V end lost 6 bases, the J end lost 7 bases, and 15 bases lay between the germline ends. This CDR3 is built from 13 residues. The CDR3 protein is CASSPKGTPGYTF. The DNA of the CDR3 is TGTGCCAGCAGCCCGAAAGGGACACCTGGCTACACCTTC.

This sequence joins TRBV29-1 and TRBJ2-2, with D perhaps matching TRBD2 (7 bases). The ends were cut back, 3 bases at V and 4 bases at J, with 12 bases in the middle. The CDR3 has 14 residues. Germline lookup yields CDR1 SQVTM and CDR2 ANQGSEA. CDR3 DNA sequence: TGCAGCGTTGATTGGGGGGGCCGCACCGGGGAGCTGTTTTTT. It codes for CSVDWGGRTGELFF.